A selection of T cell receptor beta chains follows, all from one sample in a study of read filtering for tumor transcriptome and immune sequencing. TCRdb used MiXCR to reprocess the reads, holding one entry per CDR3 protein. In the table there are about 5,800 distinct CDR3 sequences, about 20% of which are singletons. The sample comprised a population of CD138-negative cells sorted from bone marrow. The receptors come from a donor over 35 with multiple myeloma. Each CDR3 is given with its conserved first and last residue. A D gene is named only where the DNA matches it firmly. Clone size appears in some rows only: once, few, many, or a class for an expanded clone.

TGTGCCAGCAGCTTGGAGTGGCGGGGTGCGACTTTTAGGTCCGAGCAGTACTTC,CASSLEWRGATFRSEQYF,NA,TRBV5-5,NA,TRBJ2-7
TGTGCCACCGCGCCCTTAAGGGGGATATTTTCACCCCCTCACTTT,CATAPLRGIFSPPHF,NA,TRBV15,NA,TRBJ1-6
TGTGCCAGTACCACCGGACAGAGCAATCAGCCCCAGCATTTT,CASTTGQSNQPQHF,NA,TRBV19,medium-sized,TRBJ1-5
TGTGCCAGTAGTATAGGGGCGGGGGATCAGCCCCAGCATTTT,CASSIGAGDQPQHF,NA,TRBV19,many,TRBJ1-5
TGTGCCAGCAGCAAGGGACAGGGCGACAATCAGCCCCAGCATTTT,CASSKGQGDNQPQHF,TRBD1,TRBV7-9,NA,TRBJ1-5
TGCGCCAGCAGTTGGAAGGTGAACACTGAAGCTTTCTTT,CASSWKVNTEAFF,NA,TRBV7-3,NA,TRBJ1-1
TGTGCCAGCAGTGAATATGGACAGGGAAGGGTCCAAGAGACCCAGTACTTC,CASSEYGQGRVQETQYF,TRBD1,TRBV6-1,medium-sized,TRBJ2-5
TGTGCCACCAGTGATTTGTTTACGGACAGCAACAATGAGCAGTTCTTC,CATSDLFTDSNNEQFF,NA,TRBV24-1,large,TRBJ2-1
TGTGCCAGCAGCTTCCCCCGCCTGGGGGACAGCCTAGCGGATACGCAGTATTTT,CASSFPRLGDSLADTQYF,NA,TRBV7-8,many,TRBJ2-3
TGCGCCAGCAGCTTGGATTTAGTTTCCCCCTACGAGCAGTACTTC,CASSLDLVSPYEQYF,NA,TRBV5-1,many,TRBJ2-7
TGCAGTGCCCACTCCTTAGCGGGAGTTGGCACCGGGGAGCTGTTTTTT,CSAHSLAGVGTGELFF,TRBD2,TRBV20-1,medium-sized,TRBJ2-2
TGTGCCACCTCAAAAGCGGGGGATCAGCCCCCGCATTTT,CATSKAGDQPPHF,NA,TRBV24-1,NA,TRBJ1-5
TGTGCCAGCAGCTTATGGGCCATAGGTCCCACTAACTATGGCTACACCTTC,CASSLWAIGPTNYGYTF,NA,TRBV7-9,many,TRBJ1-2
TGTGCCAGCAGGACTGGGACAGGGGGCGCATGCACTGAAGCTTTCTTT,CASRTGTGGACTEAFF,TRBD1,TRBV27,NA,TRBJ1-1
TGTGCCAGCAGTGCCGTCCTAGACGGTCCCTATAATGAAAAACTGTTTTTT,CASSAVLDGPYNEKLFF,NA,TRBV6-1,many,TRBJ1-4
TGTGCCAGCAGCCCATACTACAGGGTACTGAACACTGAAGCTTTCTTT,CASSPYYRVLNTEAFF,NA,TRBV5-6,few,TRBJ1-1
TGTGCCAGCAGTCGCCGCGGGACAGGGGGCGGGAACACTGAAGCTTTCTTT,CASSRRGTGGGNTEAFF,TRBD1,TRBV7-9,many,TRBJ1-1
TGTGCCAGCACCAGGGACAGCCTTGCTGAAGCTTTCTTT,CASTRDSLAEAFF,TRBD1,TRBV5-5,few,TRBJ1-1
TGTGCCAGCAGCACCTGGGACAGCTTCTACGAGCAGTACTTC,CASSTWDSFYEQYF,TRBD1,TRBV5-8,many,TRBJ2-7